This T cell receptor (beta chain) was sequenced in a study of identical twins. Regarding the study as a whole: For cord blood, abundant beta clonotypes had fewer insertions, unlike memory repertoires, which showed none.

In its sample, this clonotype was seen a few times. Antigen specificity is unknown. V lost 2 bases, J lost 5 bases, and 13 bases stayed unmatched. The germline CDR1 and CDR2 sequences are SGHTA and FQGNSA. This CDR3 spans 17 amino acids. TCRdb reanalysed the 5' RACE reads using MiXCR and keeps one entry per CDR3 protein. The table lists fewer than 900,000 distinct CDR3 sequences, 18% of them singletons. This same sample was also part of a study on T cells expressing NK-cell markers. Per that paper: The contribution of dominant NKG2C+ clonotypes to CD8+ T cells in about six donors was roughly 1.0-7.5%. Topping the CD3+CD56-NKG2C+ fraction as well were these clonotypes, in four donors.

V gene TRBV7-2 combines with J gene TRBJ2-5; 8 positions match TRBD2. The source material was PBMCs. The TCR was taken from a woman between 18 and 30 years old in good health. CDR3 amino acids: CASSLLPLAVRVETQYF. The DNA for the CDR3 is TGTGCCAGCAGCTTACTCCCACTAGCGGTTCGCGTGGAGACCCAGTACTTC.